One sample yielded the 32 T cell receptor beta chains listed below, sequenced in a study of beta chain features in type 1 diabetes. The authors reverse transcribed all of the isolated RNA, so sequencing captured expressed TCRB transcripts. The method was immunoSEQ multiplex PCR; TCRdb's version includes in-frame clones alone and lacks a portion of them. Among around 310,000 clones listed, 8% to 13% were seen once. Sequencing was done on a sample of naive CD4+ T cells from blood. These receptors were collected from a woman aged 25 to 45 in good health.

This chain uses TRBV7-2 with TRBJ2-5; D possibly corresponds to TRBD2 (5 bases). This CDR3 comprises 15 residues. V was trimmed by 1 base and J by 7 bases, leaving 16 bases between them. Per germline, CDR1 SGHTA and CDR2 FQGNSA. The CDR3 reads CASSLGADWWATQYF. The DNA of the CDR3 is TGTGCCAGCAGCTTAGGAGCGGATTGGTGGGCGACCCAGTACTTC.

The chain links TRBV7-2 to TRBJ2-7; 8 nucleotides agree with TRBD2. V shed 2 bases, J shed 7 bases, and the junction held 10 bases outside the gene matches. Germline V CDR1 and CDR2: SGHTA, FQGNSA. This CDR3 has 15 residues. Written as DNA, the CDR3 is TGTGCCAGCAGCTTAAATGGCGGGAGGTGGGAAGAGCAGTACTTC. The encoded protein is CASSLNGGRWEEQYF.

V and J are TRBV7-2 and TRBJ2-7; 12 bases map to TRBD2. Germline V gene sequence: CDR1 SGHTA, CDR2 FQGNSA. The CDR3 runs to 15 residues. V dropped 2 bases and J dropped 2; count of bases not matched to a gene: 1. In nucleotides, the CDR3 is TGTGCCAGCAGCTTAAGGACTAGCGGGACCTACGAGCAGTACTTC. Its translation: CASSLRTSGTYEQYF.

This clone was found a few times. This rearrangement joins TRBV10-3 to TRBJ2-2; 8 nucleotides line up with TRBD1. The CDR3 is 15 residues long. Germline loops: CDR1 ENHRY, CDR2 SYGVKD. J gave up 0 bases and V 7 bases, and 4 bases lay outside the gene matches. The CDR3 DNA follows: TGTGCCATCAAACGCAGGGGGCCGAACACCGGGGAGCTGTTTTTT. This sequence encodes CAIKRRGPNTGELFF.

The gene calls are TRBV7-9 and TRBJ1-5; tentatively, D is TRBD1 (5 bases). CDR1 and CDR2 from the germline V gene are SEHNR and FQNEAQ (reference sequence). This CDR3 contains 15 residues. V was clipped by 2 bases and J by 2 bases, with 10 bases between them. The CDR3 DNA is TGTGCCAGCAGCTTAACATCGGGGGGCAATCAGCCCCAGCATTTT. Residues: CASSLTSGGNQPQHF. Full variable domain (remainder filled in from reference TRBV7-9 and TRBJ1-5): DTGVSQNPRHKITKRGQNVTFRCDPISEHNRLYWYRQTLGQGPEFLTYFQNEAQLEKSRLLSDRFSAERPKGSFSTLEIQRTEQGDSAMYLCASSLTSGGNQPQHFGDGTRLSIL.

The J gene is TRBJ2-1, the V gene TRBV7-3; TRBD1 matches at 10 bases. Trimming took 9 bases from V and 9 from J; bases not matched to a gene: 8. The germline V gene has CDR1 SGHTA and CDR2 FQGTGA. The CDR3 runs 13 residues. CDR3 in amino acids: CASAGQGMSEQFF. In DNA form, the CDR3 reads TGTGCCAGTGCGGGACAGGGGATGAGTGAGCAGTTCTTC. Combining the CDR3 with reference TRBV7-3 and TRBJ2-1 gives the whole variable domain GAGVSQTPSNKVTEKGKYVELRCDPISGHTALYWYRQSLGQGPEFLIYFQGTGAADDSGLPNDRFFAVRPEGSVSTLKIQRTERGDSAVYLCASAGQGMSEQFFGPGTRLTVL.

This sequence joins TRBV10-3 and TRBJ2-7; 9 bases align to TRBD2. Germline V CDR1 and CDR2: ENHRY, SYGVKD. Trimming cost V 2 bases and J 6 bases; bases outside gene matches: 5. CDR3 size: 14 residues. CDR3: CAISEISGSSEQYF. CDR3 coding DNA: TGTGCCATCAGTGAGATTAGCGGGAGTAGCGAGCAGTACTTC.

CDR3 nucleotide sequence: TGTGCCTGGAGTGAAGGGGTGAGCACTGAAGCTTTCTTT. Residues: CAWSEGVSTEAFF. The rearrangement links TRBV30 to TRBJ1-1; the D gene is possibly TRBD1 (5 bases). The CDR3 sequence is 13 residues long. V was clipped by 1 base and J by 4 bases, with 10 bases between them. Per the germline V gene, CDR1 is GTSNPN and CDR2 is SVGIG (reference sequence).

The chain employs TRBV7-9 and TRBJ2-1, with 7 bases matching TRBD1. Germline V lookup: CDR1 SEHNR, CDR2 FQNEAQ (reference sequence). CDR3 length: 16 residues. J was trimmed by 0 bases and V by 6 bases; bases with no gene match: 8. The CDR3 loop reads CASRSPGQSSYNEQFF. CDR3 DNA: TGTGCCAGCAGGTCACCGGGACAGAGCTCCTACAATGAGCAGTTCTTC.

The sample holds a few counts of this clone. The V and J genes are TRBV30 and TRBJ2-2, with 8 bases fitting TRBD2. CDR1 GTSNPN and CDR2 SVGIG come from the germline V gene (reference sequence). With 4 bases clipped from V and 7 bases from J, the junction kept 5 bases outside the gene matches. The CDR3 has 13 amino acids. As DNA, the CDR3 is TGTGCCTGGATTCATAGCGGGAACGGGGAGCTGTTTTTT. This translates into CAWIHSGNGELFF.

J is TRBJ2-7 and V is TRBV4-2, with TRBD2 identical over 9 bases. Per the germline V gene, CDR1 is LGHNA and CDR2 is YNFKEQ. The CDR3 sequence is 18 residues long. Trimming at V came to 0 bases and at J to 4 bases, leaving 13 bases not matched to a gene. The CDR3, as DNA: TGTGCCAGCAGCCAAGATGGTAGCGGGAGTACGTCCGCATACGAGCAGTACTTC. Residues: CASSQDGSGSTSAYEQYF.

This clone showed up just a few times. The CDR3 DNA reads TGTGCCAGTGAAATGAGCGGGAGTGGGCCCTACAATGAGCAGTTCTTC. It translates to CASEMSGSGPYNEQFF. V gene TRBV19 combines with J gene TRBJ2-1, with 8 bases aligning to TRBD2. V shed 8 bases and J 2 bases; nucleotides not matched to a gene: 11. This CDR3 has 16 residues. CDR1 is LNHDA and CDR2 is SQIVND in the germline V gene (reference sequence).

J is TRBJ2-1 and V is TRBV7-2, with 7 bases matching TRBD2. This CDR3 has 17 residues. Per the germline V gene, CDR1 is SGHTA and CDR2 is FQGNSA. V lost 3 bases, J lost 6 bases, and 14 bases stayed unmatched. In DNA form, the CDR3 reads TGTGCCAGCAGCTTTAGGTGGGGGGGAGGGCCTGGCAATGAGCAGTTCTTC. Translating it yields CASSFRWGGGPGNEQFF. Using reference TRBV7-2 and TRBJ2-1 for the parts outside the CDR3, the full variable domain is GAGVSQSPSNKVTEKGKDVELRCDPISGHTALYWYRQSLGQGLEFLIYFQGNSAPDKSGLPSDRFSAERTGGSVSTLTIQRTQQEDSAVYLCASSFRWGGGPGNEQFFGPGTRLTVL.

This clone was detected only a few times. The chain uses TRBV29-1 and TRBJ2-5; 7 bases match TRBD1. This CDR3 has 16 residues. V dropped 4 bases and J dropped 7; count of bases not matched to a gene: 18. Germline CDR1 and CDR2: SQVTM and ANQGSEA. CDR3 in DNA: TGCAGCGTTGCTACGGCCGAGGGGGCGCAATTAAGGACCCAGTACTTC. Encoded protein: CSVATAEGAQLRTQYF.

The V call is TRBV18, the J call TRBJ2-1; weak D call: TRBD2 (5 bases). The germline V gene has CDR1 KGHSH and CDR2 LQKENI. V shed 4 bases and J shed 2 bases, with 9 bases lying between them. The CDR3 runs to 14 residues. This chain's CDR3 is CASSLRTAYNEQFF. The CDR3 coding sequence is TGTGCCAGCTCACTTAGGACTGCCTACAATGAGCAGTTCTTC. The full variable domain, rest sourced from reference TRBV18 and TRBJ2-1, is NAGVMQNPRHLVRRRGQEARLRCSPMKGHSHVYWYRQLPEEGLKFMVYLQKENIIDESGMPKERFSAEFPKEGPSILRIQQVVRGDSAAYFCASSLRTAYNEQFFGPGTRLTVL.

J is TRBJ2-5 and V is TRBV9; possibly TRBD2 for D (7 bases). V was clipped by 0 bases and J by 1 base, with 19 bases between them. Germline CDR1 is SGDLS and CDR2 is YYNGEE. This CDR3 spans 18 amino acids. The chain's CDR3 is CASSVGRGASGPQETQYF. Here the CDR3 DNA reads TGTGCCAGCAGCGTAGGGAGGGGGGCTAGCGGACCCCAAGAGACCCAGTACTTC.

The chain employs TRBV6-5 and TRBJ1-5; no clear D gene. Deletions cut 9 bases from V and 1 base from J, with 10 bases between. CDR1 is MNHEY, CDR2 SVGAGI, per germline. The CDR3 spans 13 residues. The CDR3 DNA is TGTGCCAGTGGTCAGTTGAGCAATCAGCCCCAGCATTTT. This translates into CASGQLSNQPQHF.

This clone came up a few times. This rearrangement joins TRBV18 to TRBJ2-1; 7 bases agree with TRBD2. Germline lookup yields CDR1 KGHSH and CDR2 LQKENI. The CDR3 has 13 amino acids. Trimming cost V 10 bases and J 2 bases; bases outside gene matches: 5. The CDR3 sequence is CATRLAAYNEQFF. The CDR3 nucleotides are TGTGCCACCCGGCTAGCGGCCTACAATGAGCAGTTCTTC. Filled out from reference TRBV18 and TRBJ2-1, the complete variable domain reads NAGVMQNPRHLVRRRGQEARLRCSPMKGHSHVYWYRQLPEEGLKFMVYLQKENIIDESGMPKERFSAEFPKEGPSILRIQQVVRGDSAAYFCATRLAAYNEQFFGPGTRLTVL.

The chain couples TRBV30 to TRBJ1-1; 7 positions match TRBD1. The CDR3 length is 13 residues. Germline assignment: CDR1 GTSNPN and CDR2 SVGIG (reference sequence). With 6 bases clipped from V and 1 base from J, the junction kept 5 bases outside the gene matches. CDR3 DNA sequence: TGTGCCTGTGCCGGGACAGCGAACACTGAAGCTTTCTTT. Translating it yields CACAGTANTEAFF.

This clone was counted only a few times. The CDR3 DNA reads as TGTGCCAGCAGCTCAGGACTAGCGGGAGTCGCAGATACGCAGTATTTT. Its protein product is CASSSGLAGVADTQYF. The chain is built from TRBV7-2 and TRBJ2-3, with 13 bases aligning to TRBD2. The germline gives CDR1 SGHTA, CDR2 FQGNSA. This CDR3 region has 16 residues. V trimming: 4 bases; J trimming: 4 bases; junction bases outside the gene matches: 5.

This rearrangement joins TRBV4-3 to TRBJ2-3, with 8 bases fitting TRBD2. Looked up from germline, CDR1 is LGHNA and CDR2 is YSLEER. CDR3 length equals 16 residues. Trimming cost V 3 bases and J 0 bases; bases outside gene matches: 5. The CDR3 region has the DNA TGCGCCAGCAGCCAGCAACTAGCGGACAGCACAGATACGCAGTATTTT. Translated: CASSQQLADSTDTQYF.

This clone was seen more than once but under ten times. The chain uses TRBV6-5 and TRBJ2-7; perhaps TRBD2 as D (6 bases). CDR1 MNHEY and CDR2 SVGAGI come from the germline V gene. This CDR3 contains 14 residues. The V gene lost 2 bases and the J gene lost 7 bases, with 15 bases spanning the gap. CDR3: CASSYLGGAGEQYF. The CDR3 DNA is TGTGCCAGCAGTTACCTCGGCGGCGCGGGAGAGCAGTACTTC.

V is TRBV6-1 and J is TRBJ1-5, with D possibly being TRBD1 (6 bases). The CDR3 consists of 17 residues. CDR1 is MNHNS and CDR2 is SASEGT in the germline V gene. The germline V and J ends were trimmed by 0 bases and 2 bases, with 14 bases remaining between them. The chain's CDR3 is CASSEAPGASGNQPQHF. The CDR3 nucleotides read TGTGCCAGCAGTGAAGCGCCAGGGGCGTCGGGCAATCAGCCCCAGCATTTT.

This chain links TRBV7-3 with TRBJ2-1, with D possibly being TRBD2 (6 bases). CDR3 length equals 15 residues. Germline V gene sequence: CDR1 SGHTA, CDR2 FQGTGA. V lost 4 bases and J 6 bases, leaving 16 bases between the germline ends. CDR3 sequence reads: CASSSAGGAGNEQFF. DNA of the CDR3: TGTGCCAGCAGCTCGGCCGGGGGAGCGGGCAATGAGCAGTTCTTC.

The J gene is TRBJ2-2, the V gene TRBV27; 9 positions match TRBD2. Germline V gives CDR1 MNHEY, CDR2 SMNVEV (reference sequence). CDR3 length: 17 residues. The V gene end was trimmed by 3 bases and the J gene end by 0 bases; junction bases not matched to a gene: 5. The DNA for the CDR3 is TGTGCCAGCAGTTTTGCGGGAGGGTTGGCGAACACCGGGGAGCTGTTTTTT. This gives the protein CASSFAGGLANTGELFF.

This clone has a handful of counts. The chain couples TRBV30 to TRBJ2-1; 8 bases align to TRBD2. The CDR3 consists of 17 residues. Germline V CDR1 and CDR2: GTSNPN, SVGIG (reference sequence). After removal of 0 bases from V and 0 bases from J, the junction contained 7 bases not matched to a gene. Written as DNA, the CDR3 is TGTGCCTGGAGTGTATTAGCGGGAATAGGCTCCTACAATGAGCAGTTCTTC. Its protein product is CAWSVLAGIGSYNEQFF. Full variable domain (outside the CDR3, taken from reference TRBV30 and TRBJ2-1): SQTIHQWPATLVQPVGSPLSLECTVEGTSNPNLYWYRQAAGRGLQLLFYSVGIGQISSEVPQNLSASRPQDRQFILSSKKLLLSDSGFYLCAWSVLAGIGSYNEQFFGPGTRLTVL.

This clone was recorded a few times. This chain uses TRBV27 with TRBJ1-2; 7 nucleotides align to TRBD1. Germline CDR1 reads MNHEY; CDR2 reads SMNVEV (reference sequence). The CDR3 contains 17 residues. V lost 4 bases, J lost 1 base, and 12 bases stayed unmatched. The CDR3 nucleotides are TGTGCCAGCAGTTCATTCCTCCGGGACAGACTTAACTATGGCTACACCTTC. This translates into CASSSFLRDRLNYGYTF.

V and J are TRBV5-1 and TRBJ2-7; D may be TRBD2 (6 bases). Germline assignment: CDR1 SGHRS and CDR2 YFSETQ. Trimming pared 0 bases from V and 7 bases from J, leaving 14 bases between. CDR3 length: 14 amino acids. This chain's CDR3 is CASSLAGVAGEQYF. The CDR3 DNA sequence: TGCGCCAGCAGCTTGGCCGGAGTGGCGGGGGAGCAGTACTTC.

CDR3 in amino acids: CASSHGLGDHTTGETQYF. The CDR3 nucleotides read TGCGCCAGCAGCCACGGTTTGGGAGACCACACGACGGGGGAGACCCAGTACTTC. The gene calls are TRBV4-3 and TRBJ2-5; the D gene is possibly TRBD2 (5 bases). The CDR3 totals 18 residues. The germline gives CDR1 LGHNA, CDR2 YSLEER. Trimming left V 3 bases short and J 5 bases short, with 25 bases between.

This clone was detected a few times. The genes are TRBV30 and TRBJ2-3, with D maybe TRBD2 (6 bases). Trimming removed 0 bases at V and 8 bases at J, with 12 bases between. The CDR3 consists of 13 residues. CDR1 is GTSNPN and CDR2 is SVGIG in the germline V gene (reference sequence). In DNA, the CDR3 is TGTGCCTGGAGTGTCACTAAGGAGGGTACGCAGTATTTT. Amino acids: CAWSVTKEGTQYF.

This clone was detected only a few times. This chain connects TRBV29-1 to TRBJ2-1; maybe TRBD1 (5 bases). The V and J ends lost 3 bases and 2 bases respectively, with 11 bases between them. The CDR3 is 14 residues long. Per germline, CDR1 SQVTM and CDR2 ANQGSEA. CDR3 region: CSVEFQGAYNEQFF. The CDR3 DNA sequence: TGCAGCGTTGAGTTTCAGGGCGCCTACAATGAGCAGTTCTTC.

This clone was seen a few times. The chain links TRBV30 to TRBJ2-1, with 14 bases aligning to TRBD2. The CDR3 spans 14 residues. In germline, CDR1 is GTSNPN, CDR2 SVGIG (reference sequence). V gave up 2 bases and J gave up 10 bases; unmatched junction bases: 4. The CDR3 reads CAWSLGLAGEEQFF. DNA for the CDR3: TGTGCCTGGAGTTTGGGACTAGCGGGAGAGGAGCAGTTCTTC.